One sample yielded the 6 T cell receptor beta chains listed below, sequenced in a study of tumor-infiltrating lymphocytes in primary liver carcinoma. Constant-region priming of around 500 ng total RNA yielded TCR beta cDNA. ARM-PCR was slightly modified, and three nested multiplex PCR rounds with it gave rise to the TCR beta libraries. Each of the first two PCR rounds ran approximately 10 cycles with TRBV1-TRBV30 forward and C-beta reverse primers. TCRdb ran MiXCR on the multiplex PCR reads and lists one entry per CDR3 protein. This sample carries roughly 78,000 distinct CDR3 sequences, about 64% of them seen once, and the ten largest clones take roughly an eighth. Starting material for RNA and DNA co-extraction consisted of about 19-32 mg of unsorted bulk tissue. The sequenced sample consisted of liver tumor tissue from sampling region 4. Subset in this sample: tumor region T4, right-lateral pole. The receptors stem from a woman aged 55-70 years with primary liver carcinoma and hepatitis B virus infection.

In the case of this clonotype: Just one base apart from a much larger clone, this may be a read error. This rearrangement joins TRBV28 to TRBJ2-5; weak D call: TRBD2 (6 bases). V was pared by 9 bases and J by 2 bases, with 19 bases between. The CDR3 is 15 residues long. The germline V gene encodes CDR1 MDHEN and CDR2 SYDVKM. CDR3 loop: CASVGVGGIQETQYF. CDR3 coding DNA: TGTGCCAGTGTAGGGGTTGGAGGGATTCAAGAGACCCAGTACTTC.

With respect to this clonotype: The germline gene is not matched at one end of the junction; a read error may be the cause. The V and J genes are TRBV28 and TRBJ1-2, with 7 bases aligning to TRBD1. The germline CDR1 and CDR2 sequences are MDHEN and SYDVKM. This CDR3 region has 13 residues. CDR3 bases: TGTACCAGCAGTTTTCGACAGGGTGTTCGCTACACCTTC. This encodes CTSSFRQGVRYTF.

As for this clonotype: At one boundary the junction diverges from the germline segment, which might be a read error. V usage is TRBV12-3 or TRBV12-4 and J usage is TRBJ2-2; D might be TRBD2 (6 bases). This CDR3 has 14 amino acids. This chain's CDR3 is CASSFRENTGGLFF. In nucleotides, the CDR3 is TGTGCAAGCAGTTTTAGGGAGAACACCGGGGGGCTGTTTTTT.

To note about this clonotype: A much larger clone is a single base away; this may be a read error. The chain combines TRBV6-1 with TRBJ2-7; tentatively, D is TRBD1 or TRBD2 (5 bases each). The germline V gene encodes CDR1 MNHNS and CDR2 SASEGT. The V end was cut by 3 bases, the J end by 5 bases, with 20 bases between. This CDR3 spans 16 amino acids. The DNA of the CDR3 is TGTGCCAGCAGTGACCCCCCCGGGACCACGAGGGACGAGCAGTACTTC. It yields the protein CASSDPPGTTRDEQYF.

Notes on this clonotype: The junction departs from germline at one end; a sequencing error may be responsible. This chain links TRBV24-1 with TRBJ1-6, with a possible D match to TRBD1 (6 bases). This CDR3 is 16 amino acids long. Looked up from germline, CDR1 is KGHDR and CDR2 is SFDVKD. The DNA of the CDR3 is TGTGCTACCAGTGATTTGAATAACAGGGATAATTCACCCCTCCACTTT. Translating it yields CATSDLNNRDNSPLHF.

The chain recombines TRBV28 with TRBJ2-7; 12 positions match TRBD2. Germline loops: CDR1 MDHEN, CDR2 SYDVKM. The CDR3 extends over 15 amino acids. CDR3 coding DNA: TGTGCTAGCTGCGAAAGACTAGCGGGAGTCGAAGAGCAGTACTTC. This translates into CASCERLAGVEEQYF.